The rows below give T cell receptor beta chains drawn from one sample of a study of shared clonotypes between healthy human individuals. Repertoires were generated with immunoSEQ multiplex PCR, while TCRdb's copy carries only in-frame clones and drops some. The top ten hold approximately 12% of the sample, which has approximately 510,000 clones, 75% to 85% seen once. Material for sequencing was PBMCs. Receptor source: a woman aged 40 to 50 in good health. Some clones in this sample may be carry-over from other donors' samples. CDR3s include the opening cysteine and the closing phenylalanine or tryptophan. The D gene is left open where the match is weak. Clone size is stated in some rows and not others, as once, few, many or a class when expanded.

>TRBV7-2|NA|TRBJ1-1|NA
TGTGCCAGCAGCCCAAGGTATCGTTCCACTGAAGCTTTCTTT
CASSPRYRSTEAFF
>TRBV28|NA|TRBJ2-7|NA
TGTGCCAGCAGGCAAACAGGGACGGGTGAGCAGTACTTC
CASRQTGTGEQYF
>TRBV23-1|NA|TRBJ2-1|NA
TGCGCCAGCAGTCCGCAGGGTACCCACAATGAGCAGTTCTTC
CASSPQGTHNEQFF
>TRBV4-1|NA|TRBJ2-4|TRBD1
TGCGCCAGCAGCCAAACCGGGACAGGGGGCGACATTCAGTACTTC
CASSQTGTGGDIQYF
>TRBV7-8|NA|TRBJ1-4|NA
TGTGCCAGCAGCTTAGCCGGCGGACTTAATGAAAAACTGTTTTTT
CASSLAGGLNEKLFF
>TRBV28|NA|TRBJ1-2|NA
TGTGCCAGCACCACCCCCGGGACGAACTATGGCTACACCTTC
CASTTPGTNYGYTF
>TRBV7-9|NA|TRBJ1-2|NA
TGTGCCAGCAGCTTGGGTCCCCGGGACAAGGGCTATGGCTACACCTTC
CASSLGPRDKGYGYTF
>TRBV28|NA|TRBJ1-5|TRBD1
TGTGCCAGCAGAACAACCGGGACAGCTTATCAGCCCCAGCATTTT
CASRTTGTAYQPQHF
>TRBV4-1|NA|TRBJ1-1|NA
TGCGCCAGCAGCCAAGATCGGGGAACTTTGGACACTGAAGCTTTCTTT
CASSQDRGTLDTEAFF
>TRBV4-1|NA|TRBJ2-1|TRBD2
TGCGCCAGCAGCCCGACTATAGCGGGAGGGAGAAAAAGGTCCTACAATGAGCAGTTCTTC
CASSPTIAGGRKRSYNEQFF
>TRBV5-8|once|TRBJ1-4|NA
TGTGCCAGCAGCTTGTTCCCTGAGAGAGAAAAACTGTTTTTT
CASSLFPEREKLFF
>TRBV27|NA|TRBJ2-2|TRBD2
TGTGCCAGCAGTTTATTAACTAGCGGGAGGAACACCGGGGAGCTGTTTTTT
CASSLLTSGRNTGELFF
>TRBV2|few|TRBJ1-1|NA
TGTGCCAGCAGGGAAACAGGACTGACTGAAGCTTTCTTT
CASRETGLTEAFF
>TRBV2|few|TRBJ2-7|TRBD2
TGTGCCAGCAGGGGGACTACTGGTTACGAGCAGTACTTC
CASRGTTGYEQYF
>TRBV9|NA|TRBJ1-1|TRBD1
TGTGCCAGCACCACCGGACAGGGGGGGACTGAAGCTTTCTTT
CASTTGQGGTEAFF
>TRBV4-3|NA|TRBJ2-3|TRBD1
TGCGCCAGCAGCCCGGGACAGTCAGATACGCAGTATTTT
CASSPGQSDTQYF
>TRBV9|NA|TRBJ1-1|TRBD1
TGTGCCAGCAGCGTAGTAGGGGGCAACACTGAAGCTTTCTTT
CASSVVGGNTEAFF
>TRBV30|NA|TRBJ2-2|NA
TGTGCCTGGAGTGTAATCAACACCGGGGAGCTGTTTTTT
CAWSVINTGELFF
>TRBV5-1|NA|TRBJ2-1|TRBD1
TGCGCCAGCAGGGAAGGACAGGGGGATGAGCAGTTCTTC
CASREGQGDEQFF
>TRBV27|NA|TRBJ1-5|NA
TGTGCCAGCAGACCCGGCGGGCGAGGCAATCAGCCCCAGCATTTT
CASRPGGRGNQPQHF
>TRBV27|NA|TRBJ2-7|NA
TGTGCCAGCAGTTTATCGAGTCCGCCGGGGGACGAGCAGTACTTC
CASSLSSPPGDEQYF
>TRBV7-9|once|TRBJ2-7|NA
TGTGCCAGCAGCTCACATAGTGGGGTACGCTACGAGCAGTACTTC
CASSSHSGVRYEQYF
>TRBV7-2|once|TRBJ2-4|TRBD1
TGTGCCAGCAGCGTAGGACAGGCCCAAAACATTCAGTACTTC
CASSVGQAQNIQYF
>TRBV7-9|few|TRBJ2-3|NA
TGTGCCAGCAGCCCCCTGGGAGATACGCAGTATTTT
CASSPLGDTQYF